This paragraph covers one T cell receptor beta chain sequence. Sequencing was performed with immunoSEQ multiplex PCR; in TCRdb, only in-frame clones are kept and a portion is missing. The sample lists over 120,000 clones; around 87% were seen once. CDR1 and CDR2 (germline): SGHRS, YFSETQ. Trimming cost V 0 bases and J 1 base, with 5 bases left between them. The CDR3 length is 15 residues. Cohort placement rested on clinical history that participants reported themselves. Cohort 3 recovery required two negative PCRs, clearance, or symptom resolution. The record originates from a study of blood T cell repertoires in COVID-19. Whole-study context: PBMCs, B-cell-depleted T cells, or T cells provided the cDNA or gDNA that made up the material.

The genes are TRBV5-1 and TRBJ2-6; D gene ambiguous. Sample: PBMCs or T cells enriched from blood (not recorded which). The receptor was derived from a man in his sixties who had recovered from COVID-19. The CDR3 nucleotides are TGCGCCAGCAGCTTGGTAGAGTCTGGGGCCAACGTCCTGACTTTC. Protein product: CASSLVESGANVLTF.